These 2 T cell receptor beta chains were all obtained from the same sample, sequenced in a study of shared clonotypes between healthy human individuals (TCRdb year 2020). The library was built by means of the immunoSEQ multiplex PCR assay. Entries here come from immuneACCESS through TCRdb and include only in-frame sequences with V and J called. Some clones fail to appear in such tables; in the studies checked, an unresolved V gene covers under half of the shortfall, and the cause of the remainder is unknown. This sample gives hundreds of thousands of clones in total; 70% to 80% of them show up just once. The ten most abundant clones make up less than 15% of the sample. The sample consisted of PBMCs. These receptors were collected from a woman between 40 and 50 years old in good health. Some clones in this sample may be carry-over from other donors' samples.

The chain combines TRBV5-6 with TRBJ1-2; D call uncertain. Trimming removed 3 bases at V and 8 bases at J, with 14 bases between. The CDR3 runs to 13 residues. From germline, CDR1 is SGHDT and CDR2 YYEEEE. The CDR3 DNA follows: TGTGCCAGCAGCTCTGGTTACCCGGTCGGCTACACCTTC. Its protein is CASSSGYPVGYTF.

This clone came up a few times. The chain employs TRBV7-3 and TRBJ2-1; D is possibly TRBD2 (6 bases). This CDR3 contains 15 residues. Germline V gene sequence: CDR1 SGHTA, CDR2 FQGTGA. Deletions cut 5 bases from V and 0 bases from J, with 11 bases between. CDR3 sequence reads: CASSRAGSSYNEQFF. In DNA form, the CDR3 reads TGTGCCAGCAGCCGGGCGGGGAGCTCCTACAATGAGCAGTTCTTC.